The clone carrying this T cell receptor (beta chain) appeared a few times. Antigen specificity is unknown. TCRbeta library construction was performed incorporating unique molecular identifiers. TCRdb fed the PCR reads into MiXCR, producing one record per CDR3 protein. The data contain hundreds of thousands of distinct CDR3 sequences, around a sixth of them singletons. This sample is part of a study of T-cell reconstitution after alpha-beta-depleted transplantation in children. Study results and limitations: T-cell counts and diversity at one year post-transplant came mainly from newly produced T cells. Reportedly, only several hundred clones from non-depleted graft cells drove alpha-beta T-cell counts at about two months.

The CDR3 sequence is 14 residues long. Germline CDR1 is DFQATT and CDR2 is SNEGSKA (reference sequence). J lost 2 bases, V lost 3 bases, and 3 bases had no gene match. The chain uses TRBV20-1 and TRBJ2-2; 7 bases agree with TRBD1. The starting material was PBMCs, mostly from graft donor cells, obtained 360 days after TCRalphabeta/CD19-depleted stem cell transplant. The origin of this receptor is a male patient between 2 and 10 years old who had a stem cell transplant for acute lymphoblastic leukemia, so the T cells may come from the graft donor. Here the CDR3 DNA reads TGCAGTGCTAGGAGGGGGCGAAACACCGGGGAGCTGTTTTTT. This translates into CSARRGRNTGELFF.